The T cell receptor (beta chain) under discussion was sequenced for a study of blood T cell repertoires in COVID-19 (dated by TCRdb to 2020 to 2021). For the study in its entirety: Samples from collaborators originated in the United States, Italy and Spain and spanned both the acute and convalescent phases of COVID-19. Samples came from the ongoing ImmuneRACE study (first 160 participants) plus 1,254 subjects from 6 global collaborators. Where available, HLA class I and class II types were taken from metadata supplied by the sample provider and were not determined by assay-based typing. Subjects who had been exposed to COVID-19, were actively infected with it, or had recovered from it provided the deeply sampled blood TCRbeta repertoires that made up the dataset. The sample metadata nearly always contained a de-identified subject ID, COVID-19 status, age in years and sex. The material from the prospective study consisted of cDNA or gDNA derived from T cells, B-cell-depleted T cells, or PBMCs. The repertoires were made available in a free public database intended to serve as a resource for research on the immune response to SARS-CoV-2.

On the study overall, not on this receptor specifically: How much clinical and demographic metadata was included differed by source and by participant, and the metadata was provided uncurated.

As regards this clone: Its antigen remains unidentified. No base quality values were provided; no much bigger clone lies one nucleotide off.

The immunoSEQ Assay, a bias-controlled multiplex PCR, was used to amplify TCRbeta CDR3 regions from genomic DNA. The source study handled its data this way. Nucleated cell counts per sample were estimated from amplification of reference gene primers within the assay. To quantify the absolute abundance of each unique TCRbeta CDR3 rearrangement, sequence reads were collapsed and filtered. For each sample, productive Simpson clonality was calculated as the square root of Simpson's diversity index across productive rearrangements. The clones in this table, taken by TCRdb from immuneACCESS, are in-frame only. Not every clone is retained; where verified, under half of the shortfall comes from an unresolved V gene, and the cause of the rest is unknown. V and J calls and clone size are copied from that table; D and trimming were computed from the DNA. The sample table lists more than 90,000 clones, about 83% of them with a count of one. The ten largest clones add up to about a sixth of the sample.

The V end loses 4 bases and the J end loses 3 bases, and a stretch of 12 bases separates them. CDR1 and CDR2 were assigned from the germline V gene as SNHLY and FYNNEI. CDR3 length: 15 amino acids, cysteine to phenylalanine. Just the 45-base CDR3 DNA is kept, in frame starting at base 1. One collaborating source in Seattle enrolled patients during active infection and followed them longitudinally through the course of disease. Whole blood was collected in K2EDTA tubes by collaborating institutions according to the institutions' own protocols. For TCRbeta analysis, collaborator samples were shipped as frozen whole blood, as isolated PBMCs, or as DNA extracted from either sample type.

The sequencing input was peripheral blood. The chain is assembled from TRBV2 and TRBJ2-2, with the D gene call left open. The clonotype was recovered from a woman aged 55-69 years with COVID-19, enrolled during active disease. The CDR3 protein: CASSGVYYYTGELFF. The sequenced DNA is TGTGCCAGCAGTGGAGTTTACTACTACACCGGGGAGCTGTTTTTT.